This note documents a single T cell receptor (beta chain) sequence. It lacks a known antigen. Per-nucleotide qualities are absent, and no much larger clonotype sits a single base away. TCRbeta CDR3 regions were amplified from genomic DNA by means of the immunoSEQ Assay, a bias-controlled multiplex PCR. The source study handled its data this way. Nucleated cell counts per sample were estimated from amplification of reference gene primers within the assay. To quantify the absolute abundance of each unique TCRbeta CDR3 rearrangement, sequence reads were collapsed and filtered. For each sample, productive Simpson clonality was calculated as the square root of Simpson's diversity index across productive rearrangements. TCRdb stores this immuneACCESS table with in-frame sequences only. Part of the clones is absent; in the studies checked, under half of the shortfall reflects unresolved V genes, and no reason is known for the rest. The V and J calls and clone size were taken over from that table, and D and trimming were inferred from the DNA. For this sample there are 150,000 to 200,000 clones; 88% appear just once. Roughly 26% of the sample is in the top ten clones.

Collaborating institutions collected whole blood in K2EDTA tubes following their own protocols. For TCRbeta analysis, collaborators shipped samples as frozen whole blood, isolated PBMCs, or DNA extracted from either of those sample types. The data originate from a study of blood T cell repertoires in COVID-19 (dated by TCRdb to the early 2020s). Background for the entire study: Collaborator samples came from the United States, Italy and Spain and covered acute and convalescent phases of COVID-19. The prospective study material was composed of cDNA or gDNA derived from T cells, B-cell-depleted T cells, or PBMCs. Deeply sampled blood TCRbeta repertoires from subjects exposed to, actively infected with, or recovered from COVID-19 were included in the dataset. The repertoires were released in a freely available public database meant as a resource for research on the immune response to SARS-CoV-2. The samples were drawn from two sources: the first 160 participants of the ongoing ImmuneRACE study, and 1,200 or so subjects contributed by 6 global collaborators. The sample metadata nearly always contained a de-identified subject ID, COVID-19 status, age in years and sex. Where available, HLA class I and class II types were obtained from metadata supplied by the sample provider rather than from assay-based typing. The research as a whole found: The amount of clinical and demographic metadata varied by source and participant and was provided uncurated.

From a lookup of the germline V gene, CDR1 and CDR2 are MNHEY and SVGAGI. At the junction V is shortened by 6 bases and J by 5 bases; bases outside the gene matches: 6. Spanning cysteine to phenylalanine, the CDR3 consists of 14 amino acids. Only the CDR3 part of the read is kept: 42 bases, read in frame from the first base. Sample: peripheral blood. The chain uses TRBV6-5 and TRBJ2-2, with 7 middle bases fitting TRBD1. This TCR was sampled from a man aged 55 to 70 with acute or convalescent COVID-19. The CDR3 region has the sequence CASRRTGQTGELFF. The DNA sequence reads TGTGCCAGCAGACGGACAGGACAAACCGGGGAGCTGTTTTTT.